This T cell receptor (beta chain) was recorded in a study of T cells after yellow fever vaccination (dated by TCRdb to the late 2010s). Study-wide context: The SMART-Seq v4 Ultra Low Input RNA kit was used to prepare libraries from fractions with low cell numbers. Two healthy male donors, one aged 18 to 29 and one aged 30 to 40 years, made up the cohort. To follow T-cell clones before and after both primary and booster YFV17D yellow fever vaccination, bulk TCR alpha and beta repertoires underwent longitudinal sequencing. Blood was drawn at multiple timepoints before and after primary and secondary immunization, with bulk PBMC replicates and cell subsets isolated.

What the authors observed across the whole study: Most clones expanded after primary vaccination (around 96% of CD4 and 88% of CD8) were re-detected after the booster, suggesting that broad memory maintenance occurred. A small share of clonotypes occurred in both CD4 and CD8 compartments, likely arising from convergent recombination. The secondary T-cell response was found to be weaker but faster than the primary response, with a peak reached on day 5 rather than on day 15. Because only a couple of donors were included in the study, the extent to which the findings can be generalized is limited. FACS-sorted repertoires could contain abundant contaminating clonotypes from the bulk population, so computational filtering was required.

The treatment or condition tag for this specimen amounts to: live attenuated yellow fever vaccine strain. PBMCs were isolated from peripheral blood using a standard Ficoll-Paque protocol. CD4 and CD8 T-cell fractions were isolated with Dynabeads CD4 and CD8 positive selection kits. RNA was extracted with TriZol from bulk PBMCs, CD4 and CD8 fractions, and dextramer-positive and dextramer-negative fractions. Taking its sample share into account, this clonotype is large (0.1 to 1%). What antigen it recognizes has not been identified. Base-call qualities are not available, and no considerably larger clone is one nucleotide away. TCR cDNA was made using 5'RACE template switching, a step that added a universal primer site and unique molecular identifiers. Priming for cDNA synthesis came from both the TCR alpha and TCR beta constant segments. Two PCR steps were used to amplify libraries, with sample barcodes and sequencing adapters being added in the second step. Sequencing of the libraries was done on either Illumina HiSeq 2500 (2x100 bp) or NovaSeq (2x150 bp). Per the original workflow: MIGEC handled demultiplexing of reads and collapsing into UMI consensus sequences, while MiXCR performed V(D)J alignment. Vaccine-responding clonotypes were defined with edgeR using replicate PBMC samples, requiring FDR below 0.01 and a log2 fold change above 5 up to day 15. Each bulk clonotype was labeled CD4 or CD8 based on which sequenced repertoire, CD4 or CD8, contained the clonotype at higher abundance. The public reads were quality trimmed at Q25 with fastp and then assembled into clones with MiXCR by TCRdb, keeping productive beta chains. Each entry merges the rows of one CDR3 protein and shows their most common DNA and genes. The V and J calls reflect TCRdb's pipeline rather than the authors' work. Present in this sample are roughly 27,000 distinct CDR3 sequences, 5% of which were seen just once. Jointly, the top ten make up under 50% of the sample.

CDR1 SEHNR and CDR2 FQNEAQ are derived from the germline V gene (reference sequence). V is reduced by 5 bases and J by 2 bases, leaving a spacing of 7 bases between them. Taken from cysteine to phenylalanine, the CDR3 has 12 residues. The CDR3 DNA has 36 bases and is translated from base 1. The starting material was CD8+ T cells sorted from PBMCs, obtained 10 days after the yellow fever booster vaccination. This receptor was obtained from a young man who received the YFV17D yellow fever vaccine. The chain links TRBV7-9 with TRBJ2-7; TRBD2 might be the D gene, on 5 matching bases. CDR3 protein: CASSGEPYEQYF. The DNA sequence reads TGTGCCAGCAGCGGGGAGCCCTACGAGCAGTACTTC.